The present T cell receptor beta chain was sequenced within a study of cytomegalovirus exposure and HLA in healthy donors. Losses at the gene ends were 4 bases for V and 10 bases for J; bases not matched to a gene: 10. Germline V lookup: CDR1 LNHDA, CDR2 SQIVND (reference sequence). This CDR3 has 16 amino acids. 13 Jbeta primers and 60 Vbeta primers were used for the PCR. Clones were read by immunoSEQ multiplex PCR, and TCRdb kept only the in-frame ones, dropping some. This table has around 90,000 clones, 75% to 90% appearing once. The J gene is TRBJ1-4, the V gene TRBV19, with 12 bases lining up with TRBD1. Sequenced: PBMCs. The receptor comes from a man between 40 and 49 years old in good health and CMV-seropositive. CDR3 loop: CASSSQGDRGRVKLFF. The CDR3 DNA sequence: TGTGCCAGTAGTAGTCAAGGGGACAGGGGGCGCGTAAAACTGTTTTTT.